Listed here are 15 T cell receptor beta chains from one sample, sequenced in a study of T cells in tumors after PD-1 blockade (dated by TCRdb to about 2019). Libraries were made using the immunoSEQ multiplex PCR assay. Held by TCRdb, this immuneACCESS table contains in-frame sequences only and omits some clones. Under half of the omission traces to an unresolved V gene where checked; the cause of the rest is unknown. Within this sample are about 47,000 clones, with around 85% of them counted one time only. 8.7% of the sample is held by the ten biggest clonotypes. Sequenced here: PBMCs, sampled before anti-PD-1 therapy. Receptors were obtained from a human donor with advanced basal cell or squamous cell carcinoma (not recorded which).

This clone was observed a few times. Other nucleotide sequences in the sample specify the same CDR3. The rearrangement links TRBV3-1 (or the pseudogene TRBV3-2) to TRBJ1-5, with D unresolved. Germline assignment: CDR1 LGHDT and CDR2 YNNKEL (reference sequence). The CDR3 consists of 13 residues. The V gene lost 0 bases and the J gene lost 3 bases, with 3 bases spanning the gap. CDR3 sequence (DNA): TGTGCCAGCAGCCAAGACCTCAATCAGCCCCAGCATTTT. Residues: CASSQDLNQPQHF.

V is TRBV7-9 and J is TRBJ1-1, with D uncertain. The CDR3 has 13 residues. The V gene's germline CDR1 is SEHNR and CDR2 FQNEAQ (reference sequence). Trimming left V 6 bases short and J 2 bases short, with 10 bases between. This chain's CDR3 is CASRRRANTEAFF. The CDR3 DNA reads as TGTGCCAGCAGGCGTCGAGCTAACACTGAAGCTTTCTTT.

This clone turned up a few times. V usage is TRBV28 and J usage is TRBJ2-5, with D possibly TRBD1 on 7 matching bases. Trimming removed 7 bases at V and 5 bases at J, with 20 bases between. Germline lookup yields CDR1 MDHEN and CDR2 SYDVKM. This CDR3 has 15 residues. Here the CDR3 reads CASKVSASGGETQYF. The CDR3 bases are TGTGCCAGCAAGGTCTCGGCCTCAGGGGGGGAGACCCAGTACTTC.

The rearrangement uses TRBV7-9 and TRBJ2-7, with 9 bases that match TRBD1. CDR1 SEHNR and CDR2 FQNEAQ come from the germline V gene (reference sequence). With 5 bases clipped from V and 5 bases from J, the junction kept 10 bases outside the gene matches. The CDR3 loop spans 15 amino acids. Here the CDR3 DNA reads TGTGCCAGCAGCCCCCCGGACAGGGGTCCCAACGAGCAGTACTTC. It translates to CASSPPDRGPNEQYF.

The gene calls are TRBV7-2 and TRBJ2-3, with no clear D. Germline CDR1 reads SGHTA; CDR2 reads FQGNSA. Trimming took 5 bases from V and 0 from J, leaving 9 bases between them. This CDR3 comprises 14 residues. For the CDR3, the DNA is TGTGCCAGCAGCCTCTACCTAAGCACAGATACGCAGTATTTT. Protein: CASSLYLSTDTQYF.

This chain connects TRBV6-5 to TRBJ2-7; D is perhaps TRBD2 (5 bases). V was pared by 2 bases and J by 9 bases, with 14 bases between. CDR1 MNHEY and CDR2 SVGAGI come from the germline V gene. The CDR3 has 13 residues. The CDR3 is CASSYHFGEPQYF. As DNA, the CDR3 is TGTGCCAGCAGTTACCATTTCGGGGAACCGCAGTACTTC.

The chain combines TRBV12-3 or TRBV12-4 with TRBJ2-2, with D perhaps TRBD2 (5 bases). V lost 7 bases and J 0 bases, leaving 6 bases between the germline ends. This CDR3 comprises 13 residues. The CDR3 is CASTTTNTGELFF. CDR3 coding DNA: TGTGCCAGCACGACTACGAACACCGGGGAGCTGTTTTTT.

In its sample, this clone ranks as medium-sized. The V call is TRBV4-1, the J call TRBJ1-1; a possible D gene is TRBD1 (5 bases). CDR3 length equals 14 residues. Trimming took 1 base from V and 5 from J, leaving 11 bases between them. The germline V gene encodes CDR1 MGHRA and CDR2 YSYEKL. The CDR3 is CASSQVTGKTEAFF. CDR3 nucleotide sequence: TGCGCCAGCAGCCAAGTCACAGGTAAGACTGAAGCTTTCTTT.

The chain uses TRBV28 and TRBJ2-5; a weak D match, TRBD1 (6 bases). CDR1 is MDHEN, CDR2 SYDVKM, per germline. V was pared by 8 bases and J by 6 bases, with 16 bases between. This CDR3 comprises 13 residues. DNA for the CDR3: TGTGCCAGCTCCGCAGGGGCGGAGAAGACCCAGTACTTC. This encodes CASSAGAEKTQYF. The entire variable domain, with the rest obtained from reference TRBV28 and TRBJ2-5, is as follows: DVKVTQSSRYLVKRTGEKVFLECVQDMDHENMFWYRQDPGLGLRLIYFSYDVKMKEKGDIPEGYSVSREKKERFSLILESASTNQTSMYLCASSAGAEKTQYFGPGTRLLVL.

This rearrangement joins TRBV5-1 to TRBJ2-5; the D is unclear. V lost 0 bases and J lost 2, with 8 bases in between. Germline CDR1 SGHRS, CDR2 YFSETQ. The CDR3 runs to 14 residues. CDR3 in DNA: TGCGCCAGCAGCTTGGTTGGCGATCAAGAGACCCAGTACTTC. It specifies CASSLVGDQETQYF.

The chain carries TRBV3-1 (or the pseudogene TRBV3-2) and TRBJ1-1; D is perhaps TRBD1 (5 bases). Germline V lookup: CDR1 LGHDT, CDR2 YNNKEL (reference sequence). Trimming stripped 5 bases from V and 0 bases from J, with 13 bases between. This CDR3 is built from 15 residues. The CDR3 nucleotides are TGTGCCAGCAGCGGTGACAGTTACATGAACACTGAAGCTTTCTTT. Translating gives CASSGDSYMNTEAFF.

The CDR3 sequence is CASSLGWSYEQYF. The CDR3 DNA follows: TGTGCCAGCAGCTTAGGTTGGTCCTACGAGCAGTACTTC. The V and J genes are TRBV11-3 and TRBJ2-7; the D is unclear. V was pared by 1 base and J by 1 base, with 5 bases between. Germline CDR1 reads SGHNT; CDR2 reads YENEEA. This CDR3 has 13 amino acids.

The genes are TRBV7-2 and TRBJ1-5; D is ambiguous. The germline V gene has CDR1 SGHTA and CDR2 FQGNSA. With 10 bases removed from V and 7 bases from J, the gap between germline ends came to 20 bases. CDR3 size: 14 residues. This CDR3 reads CATYRDGRRQPQHF. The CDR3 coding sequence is TGTGCCACCTACCGCGACGGCCGTCGGCAGCCCCAGCATTTT.

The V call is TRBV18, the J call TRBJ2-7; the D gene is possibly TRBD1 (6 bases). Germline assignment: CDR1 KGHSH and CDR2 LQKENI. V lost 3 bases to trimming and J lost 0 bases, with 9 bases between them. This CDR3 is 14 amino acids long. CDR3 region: CASSPGTPSYEQYF. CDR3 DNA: TGTGCCAGCTCACCCGGGACACCCTCCTACGAGCAGTACTTC.

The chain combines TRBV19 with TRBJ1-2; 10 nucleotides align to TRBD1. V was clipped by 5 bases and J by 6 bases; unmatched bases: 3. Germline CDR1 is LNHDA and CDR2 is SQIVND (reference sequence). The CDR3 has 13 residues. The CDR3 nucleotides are TGTGCCAGTAGTCCCGGGACAGGGGATGGCTACACCTTC. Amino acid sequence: CASSPGTGDGYTF.